This passage covers 8 T cell receptor beta chains from one sample sequenced in a study of shared clonotypes between healthy human individuals. The protocol was immunoSEQ multiplex PCR, while the TCRdb copy is restricted to in-frame clones and leaves out a portion. Among roughly 2,300,000 clones listed, around 92% were seen once. The sequenced sample was naive CD4+ T cells from PBMCs. The subset: CD45RA+ positively selected. The receptors derive from a man between 18 and 35 years old in good health. Some clones in this sample may be carry-over from other donors' samples.

The V gene is TRBV7-9, the J gene TRBJ2-2; D is uncertain. V lost 0 bases and J 1 base, leaving 6 bases between the germline ends. The CDR3 has 15 residues. The germline V gene encodes CDR1 SEHNR and CDR2 FQNEAQ (reference sequence). CDR3 sequence: CASSLAIQNTGELFF. The CDR3, as DNA: TGTGCCAGCAGCTTAGCGATCCAGAACACCGGGGAGCTGTTTTTT.

The V and J genes are TRBV29-1 and TRBJ2-5; TRBD2 aligns across 7 bases. TRBJ2-7 explains the end of the DNA better; the J call may be wrong. CDR3 size: 13 residues. Germline assignment: CDR1 SQVTM and CDR2 ANQGSEA. DNA of the CDR3: TGCAGCGCTCGGGGGGTTTTAACCTACGAGCAGTACTTC. Protein sequence: CSARGVLTYEQYF.

V is TRBV28 and J is TRBJ2-7; possibly TRBD1 or TRBD2 for D (6 bases each). This CDR3 is built from 15 residues. Germline loops: CDR1 MDHEN, CDR2 SYDVKM. Deletions cut 8 bases from V and 2 bases from J, with 19 bases between. In DNA, the CDR3 is TGTGCCAGCGGGCGCTCAAAGGGGGGTCCCTACGAGCAGTACTTC. Its translation is CASGRSKGGPYEQYF. Full variable domain (remainder filled in from reference TRBV28 and TRBJ2-7): DVKVTQSSRYLVKRTGEKVFLECVQDMDHENMFWYRQDPGLGLRLIYFSYDVKMKEKGDIPEGYSVSREKKERFSLILESASTNQTSMYLCASGRSKGGPYEQYFGPGTRLTVT.

Notes on this clone: This sample includes further DNA sequences coding for the same CDR3. This chain joins TRBV11-2 and TRBJ2-2; no clear D gene. This CDR3 is built from 14 residues. Per germline, CDR1 SGHAT and CDR2 FQNNGV. V was clipped by 0 bases and J by 2 bases, with 4 bases between them. CDR3 loop: CASSLDRNTGELFF. CDR3 DNA sequence: TGTGCCAGCAGCTTAGATCGAAACACCGGGGAGCTGTTTTTT.

The chain employs TRBV6-1 and TRBJ2-7, with D tentatively TRBD1 (6 bases). This CDR3 spans 15 amino acids. Germline CDR1 reads MNHNS; CDR2 reads SASEGT. The ends were cut back, 3 bases at V and 2 bases at J, with 14 bases in the middle. The CDR3 sequence is CASSDPRAGAYEQYF. The CDR3 DNA reads TGTGCCAGCAGTGATCCCCGGGCAGGGGCCTACGAGCAGTACTTC.

The chain has TRBV5-4 and TRBJ2-3; D gene ambiguous. V was shortened by 1 base and J by 4 bases, with 10 bases between the two germline ends. The germline CDR1 and CDR2 sequences are SGHNT and YYREEE (reference sequence). This CDR3 spans 14 amino acids. CDR3 DNA: TGTGCCAGCAGCTTGTCCGGAGCCCCAGATACGCAGTATTTT. Amino acids: CASSLSGAPDTQYF.

The chain employs TRBV7-3 and TRBJ2-2; D uncertain. V lost 5 bases and J lost 6, with 10 bases in between. The germline V gene encodes CDR1 SGHTA and CDR2 FQGTGA. This CDR3 spans 13 amino acids. The CDR3 nucleotides are TGTGCCAGCAGCCTCAATGCGGCCGGGGAGCTGTTTTTT. It specifies CASSLNAAGELFF.

The J gene is TRBJ1-2, the V gene TRBV28; possibly TRBD1 for D (5 bases). V lost 4 bases and J lost 4, with 10 bases in between. The CDR3 covers 13 residues. Germline CDR1 MDHEN, CDR2 SYDVKM. CDR3 in DNA: TGTGCCAGCAGTTACTCAGGGATCTATGGCTACACCTTC. Amino acid sequence: CASSYSGIYGYTF.